This T cell receptor (beta chain) was recovered during a study of cytomegalovirus exposure and HLA in healthy donors. Study conclusions and caveats: Reported results showed that the classifier diagnosed cytomegalovirus status with high specificity and sensitivity.

Only in-frame clones appear in the TCRdb table, and some are missing; sequencing was by immunoSEQ multiplex PCR. The sample lists about 110,000 clones, about 85% seen once, with 1.8% in the top ten. This clone was recorded only once. The target antigen is unknown. It was the roughly 110-subject validation cohort, separate from the approximately 620-subject first cohort, to which the donors belonged. The sequence came from a woman in her late teens or twenties in good health and CMV-seropositive. The sample comprised PBMCs.

Written as DNA, the CDR3 is TGTGCCAGCAGTGCGGCAGGGGTCTACGAGCAGTACGTC. Translating gives CASSAAGVYEQYV. The chain employs TRBV2 and TRBJ2-7; D is perhaps TRBD1 (6 bases). The CDR3 consists of 13 residues. V gave up 4 bases and J gave up 3 bases, with 10 bases separating them. The germline gives CDR1 SNHLY, CDR2 FYNNEI.